This is a list of T cell receptor beta chains from one sample in a study of CD8 T cells in Susac syndrome. TCRdb re-analysed the immunoSEQ multiplex PCR reads in MiXCR, keeping a single row per CDR3 protein. The sample lists around 80,000 distinct CDR3 sequences, approximately 94% occurring once. The specimen sequenced was CD8+ T cells from PBMCs. These receptors were collected from a human donor with Susac syndrome. The CDR3 runs from the conserved cysteine through the conserved F or W. Each record gives: CDR3 protein, CDR3 DNA, J gene, V gene, D gene, clone size. A D gene is named only where the DNA matches it firmly. The listing skips clone size in some rows; elsewhere it reads once, few, many or a size class.

CASSSATGIFYEQYF TGTGCCAGCAGCTCGGCGACAGGAATCTTCTACGAGCAGTACTTC TRBJ2-7 TRBV7-9 NA NA
CASSPLLAGGSGAKNIQYF TGCGCCAGCAGCCCATTACTAGCGGGAGGGAGCGGAGCCAAAAACATTCAGTACTTC TRBJ2-4 TRBV4-1 TRBD2 NA
CASSSGEETSYGYTF TGTGCCAGCAGCTCCGGGGAGGAGACGAGCTATGGCTACACCTTC TRBJ1-2 TRBV7-9 NA NA
CASRTGGSNEKLFF TGTGCCAGTCGTACCGGGGGTTCAAATGAAAAACTGTTTTTT TRBJ1-4 TRBV25-1 NA once
CASARSTDTQYF TGTGCCAGCGCGAGAAGCACAGATACGCAGTATTTT TRBJ2-3 TRBV6-6 NA NA
CSARDPLASPLHF TGCAGTGCTAGAGACCCATTAGCTTCACCCCTCCACTTT TRBJ1-6 TRBV20-1 NA NA
CSAGPQGGIYEQYF TGCAGTGCGGGGCCACAGGGAGGGATCTACGAGCAGTACTTC TRBJ2-7 TRBV20-1 NA NA
CASSVGGTGQGANYGYTF TGTGCCAGCAGCGTAGGAGGAACAGGACAAGGCGCTAACTATGGCTACACCTTC TRBJ1-2 TRBV9 NA NA
CASGPSGVQDTQYF TGTGCTAGTGGTCCGAGCGGGGTCCAAGATACCCAGTACTTC TRBJ2-5 TRBV12-5 TRBD2 NA
CASSQAGVYNSPLHF TGCGCCAGCAGCCAAGCGGGCGTATATAATTCACCCCTCCACTTT TRBJ1-6 TRBV4-3 NA NA
CSVEDRGGGYTF TGCAGCGTTGAAGATCGGGGAGGAGGCTACACCTTC TRBJ1-2 TRBV29-1 NA NA
CASAPRGSYEQYF TGTGCTAGTGCCCCTCGAGGATCCTACGAGCAGTACTTC TRBJ2-7 TRBV12-5 NA NA
CASSLDPIGLGRTQYF TGTGCCAGCAGCTTAGATCCGATTGGGCTGGGCAGGACCCAGTACTTC TRBJ2-5 TRBV11-2 NA NA
CASSVEGGADEQFF TGTGCCAGCAGCGTAGAGGGGGGAGCGGATGAGCAGTTCTTC TRBJ2-1 TRBV9 NA NA
CASSPQGTDYSYEQYF TGCGCCAGCAGCCCACAGGGGACTGATTACTCCTACGAGCAGTACTTC TRBJ2-7 TRBV4-3 NA NA
CASSQGSPGRGNARYTF TGTGCCAGCAGCCAAGGATCTCCGGGGCGGGGGAACGCTCGCTACACCTTC TRBJ1-2 TRBV14 NA few
CASNERRSVSSYNEQFF TGTGCCAGCAACGAACGTAGATCAGTGAGCTCCTACAATGAGCAGTTCTTC TRBJ2-1 TRBV9 NA NA
CSARVGYEQYF TGCAGTGCTAGAGTGGGATACGAGCAGTACTTC TRBJ2-7 TRBV20-1 NA NA
CAGGTSGGTGYEQYF TGTGCCGGAGGGACTAGCGGGGGAACGGGATACGAGCAGTACTTC TRBJ2-7 TRBV2 TRBD2 once
CASSPQSSGNTIYF TGTGCCAGCAGTCCGCAGAGCTCTGGAAACACCATATATTTT TRBJ1-3 TRBV7-9 NA NA
CASTQGVEQFF TGTGCCAGCACACAAGGGGTTGAGCAGTTCTTC TRBJ2-1 TRBV25-1 NA NA
CASMSLGGASYGYTF TGTGCCAGCATGAGCCTCGGGGGCGCGAGCTATGGCTACACCTTC TRBJ1-2 TRBV27 NA once
CASSMVGLDEQFF TGTGCCAGTAGTATGGTGGGGCTCGATGAGCAGTTCTTC TRBJ2-1 TRBV19 NA NA
CASNQGGQQETQYF TGTGCCAGCAACCAAGGGGGACAACAAGAGACCCAGTACTTC TRBJ2-5 TRBV9 NA NA
CASSLEAGPMNTEAFF TGTGCCAGCAGCTTAGAGGCAGGACCTATGAACACTGAAGCTTTCTTT TRBJ1-1 TRBV7-8 NA NA
CASRPPGIDTQYF TGTGCCAGCAGACCACCGGGGATAGATACGCAGTATTTT TRBJ2-3 TRBV7-2 NA NA